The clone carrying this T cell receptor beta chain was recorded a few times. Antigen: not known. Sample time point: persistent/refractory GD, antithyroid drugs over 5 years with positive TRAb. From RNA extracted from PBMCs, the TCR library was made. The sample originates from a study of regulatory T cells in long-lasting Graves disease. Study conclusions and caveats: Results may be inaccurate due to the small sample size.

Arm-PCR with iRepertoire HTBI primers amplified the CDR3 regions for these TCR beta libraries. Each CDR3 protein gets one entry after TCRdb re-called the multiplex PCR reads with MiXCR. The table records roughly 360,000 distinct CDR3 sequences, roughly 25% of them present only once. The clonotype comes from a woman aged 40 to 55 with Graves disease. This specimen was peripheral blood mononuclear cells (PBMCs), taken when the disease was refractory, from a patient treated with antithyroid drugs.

CDR3 protein: CASRGAYQETQYF. CDR3 in DNA: TGTGCCAGCAGGGGAGCATACCAAGAGACCCAGTACTTC. The gene calls are TRBV5-6 and TRBJ2-5; tentatively, D is TRBD2 (5 bases). CDR3 length equals 13 residues. Between the trimmed V and J ends, which lost 5 bases and 0 bases, there was a span of 8 bases. Per the germline V gene, CDR1 is SGHDT and CDR2 is YYEEEE.